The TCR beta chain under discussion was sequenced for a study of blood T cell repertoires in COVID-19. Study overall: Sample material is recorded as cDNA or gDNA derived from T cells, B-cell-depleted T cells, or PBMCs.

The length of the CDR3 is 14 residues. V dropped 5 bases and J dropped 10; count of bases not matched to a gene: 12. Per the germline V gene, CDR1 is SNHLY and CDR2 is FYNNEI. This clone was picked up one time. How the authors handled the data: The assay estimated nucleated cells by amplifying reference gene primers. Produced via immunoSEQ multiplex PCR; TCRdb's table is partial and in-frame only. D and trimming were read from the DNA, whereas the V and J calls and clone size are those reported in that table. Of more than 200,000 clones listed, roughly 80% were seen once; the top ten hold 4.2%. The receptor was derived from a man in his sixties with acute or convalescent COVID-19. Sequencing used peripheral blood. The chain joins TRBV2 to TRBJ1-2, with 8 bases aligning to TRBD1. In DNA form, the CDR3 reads TGTGCCAGCAGTCAGGTTGCGACAGGGGCGACCTACACCTTC. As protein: CASSQVATGATYTF.